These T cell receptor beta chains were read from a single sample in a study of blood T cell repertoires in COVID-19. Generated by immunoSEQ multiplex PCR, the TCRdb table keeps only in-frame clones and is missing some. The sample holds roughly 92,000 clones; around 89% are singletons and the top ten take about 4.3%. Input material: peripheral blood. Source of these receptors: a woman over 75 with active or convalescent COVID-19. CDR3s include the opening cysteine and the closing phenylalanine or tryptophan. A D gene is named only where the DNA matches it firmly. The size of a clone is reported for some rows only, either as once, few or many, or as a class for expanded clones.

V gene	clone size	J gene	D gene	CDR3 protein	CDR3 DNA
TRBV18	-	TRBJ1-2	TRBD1	CASSLNRGRNYGYTF	TGTGCCAGCTCACTCAACAGGGGGCGTAACTATGGCTACACCTTC
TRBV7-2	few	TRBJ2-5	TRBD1	CASSRTGVYETQYF	TGTGCCAGCAGCCGGACAGGCGTATATGAGACCCAGTACTTC
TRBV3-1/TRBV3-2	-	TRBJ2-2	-	CASSQLAITGELFF	TGTGCCAGCAGCCAACTAGCGATCACCGGGGAGCTGTTTTTT
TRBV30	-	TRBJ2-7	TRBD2	CAWSVPTSGRFYEQYF	TGTGCCTGGAGTGTCCCGACTAGCGGGAGGTTCTACGAGCAGTACTTC
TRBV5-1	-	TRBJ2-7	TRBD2	CASSLALAGRPYEQYF	TGCGCCAGCAGCTTGGCCTTAGCGGGACGGCCCTACGAGCAGTACTTC
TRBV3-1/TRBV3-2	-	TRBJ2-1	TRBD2	CASSHRLAGASEQFF	TGTGCCAGCAGCCACCGACTAGCGGGAGCGAGTGAGCAGTTCTTC
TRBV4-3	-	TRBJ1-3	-	CASSQAIGAGNTIYF	TGCGCCAGCAGCCAAGCAATCGGTGCCGGAAACACCATATATTTT
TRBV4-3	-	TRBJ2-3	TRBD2	CASSQDLTSGTRLGTDTQYF	TGCGCCAGCAGCCAAGATCTGACTAGCGGAACCCGTTTGGGCACAGATACGCAGTATTTT
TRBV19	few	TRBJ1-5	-	CASSNRANQPQHF	TGTGCCAGTAGTAACAGAGCTAATCAGCCCCAGCATTTT
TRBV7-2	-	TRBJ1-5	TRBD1	CASSKQGANQPQHF	TGTGCCAGCTCAAAACAGGGGGCTAATCAGCCCCAGCATTTT
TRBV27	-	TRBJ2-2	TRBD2	CATFKRSGSVTGELFF	TGTGCCACCTTCAAAAGGAGCGGGAGCGTCACCGGGGAGCTGTTTTTT
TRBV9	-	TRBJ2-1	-	CASSELGGGAGEQFF	TGTGCCAGCAGCGAGCTCGGGGGAGGAGCCGGTGAGCAGTTCTTC
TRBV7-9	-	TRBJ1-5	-	CASSQTGVNQPQHF	TGTGCCAGCAGTCAGACAGGAGTCAATCAGCCCCAGCATTTT
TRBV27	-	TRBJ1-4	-	CASSLEAGLKLFF	TGTGCCAGCAGTTTAGAGGCAGGGTTGAAACTGTTTTTT
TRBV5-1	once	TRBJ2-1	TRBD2	CASSLGSGSSYNEQFF	TGCGCCAGCAGCTTGGGGAGCGGGAGCTCCTACAATGAGCAGTTCTTC
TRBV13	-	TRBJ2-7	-	CASSLVRGIDPEQYF	TGTGCCAGCAGCTTAGTTCGGGGAATAGACCCCGAGCAGTACTTC
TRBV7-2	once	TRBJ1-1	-	CASSQPVLQGGAFF	TGTGCCAGCAGCCAGCCGGTCCTTCAAGGAGGAGCTTTCTTT
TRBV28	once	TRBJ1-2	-	CASSLVGQYYGYTF	TGTGCCAGCAGTTTAGTGGGCCAGTACTATGGCTACACCTTC
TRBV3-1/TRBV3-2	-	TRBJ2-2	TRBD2	CASSYSGISTGELFF	TGTGCCAGCAGCTATAGCGGGATAAGCACCGGGGAGCTGTTTTTT
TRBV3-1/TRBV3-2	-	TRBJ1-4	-	CASSARQATNEKLFF	TGTGCCAGCAGCGCGCGACAGGCAACTAATGAAAAACTGTTTTTT
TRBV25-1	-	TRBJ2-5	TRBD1	CASRDRLQGVGETQYF	TGTGCCAGCAGGGACCGACTACAGGGGGTTGGCGAGACCCAGTACTTC
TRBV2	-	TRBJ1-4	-	CASSEAEAGGSGELFF	TGTGCCAGCAGTGAAGCGGAGGCGGGGGGAAGCGGGGAACTGTTTTTT
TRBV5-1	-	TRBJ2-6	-	CASSLDPGDRFFFSGANVLTF	TGCGCCAGCAGCTTGGACCCCGGCGACAGGTTCTTCTTCTCTGGGGCCAACGTCCTGACTTTC
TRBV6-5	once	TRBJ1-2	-	CASLSGHGSYGYTF	TGTGCCAGCCTAAGTGGACACGGCAGCTATGGCTACACCTTC
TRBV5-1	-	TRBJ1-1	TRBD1	CASSPGQGGLTEAFF	TGCGCCAGCAGCCCGGGACAGGGGGGTCTCACTGAAGCTTTCTTT
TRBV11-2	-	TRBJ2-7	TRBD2	CASSLLAGPWSYEQYF	TGTGCCAGCAGCCTACTAGCGGGGCCCTGGTCCTACGAGCAGTACTTC
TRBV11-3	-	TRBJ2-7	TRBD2	CASSPPLAGGYEQYF	TGTGCCAGCAGCCCTCCTCTAGCGGGAGGGTACGAGCAGTACTTC
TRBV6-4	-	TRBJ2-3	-	CASSTGTSTDTQYF	TGTGCCAGCAGTACCGGGACTAGCACAGATACGCAGTATTTT
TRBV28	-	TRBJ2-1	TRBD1	CASSSIQTGQEPYNEQFF	TGTGCCAGCAGTTCAATTCAGACGGGACAGGAACCCTACAATGAGCAGTTCTTC
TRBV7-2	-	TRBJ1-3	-	CASSLVGGGSGNTIYF	TGTGCCAGCAGCTTAGTCGGGGGAGGCTCTGGAAACACCATATATTTT
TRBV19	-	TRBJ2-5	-	CASTAGETQYF	TGTGCCAGTACGGCGGGAGAGACCCAGTACTTC
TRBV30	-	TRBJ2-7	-	CAWTRPLVTYF	TGTGCCTGGACCCGACCCCTAGTTACGTACTTC
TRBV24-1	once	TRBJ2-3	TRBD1	CATSDPRTGDLNTQYF	TGTGCCACCAGTGACCCCAGGACAGGGGATCTAAATACGCAGTATTTT
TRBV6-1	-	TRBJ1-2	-	CASSEVPGGASYTF	TGTGCCAGCAGTGAAGTACCCGGGGGGGCTAGCTACACCTTC
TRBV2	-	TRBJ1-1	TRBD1	CARSKGAAEAFF	TGTGCCAGAAGCAAGGGGGCCGCTGAAGCTTTCTTT
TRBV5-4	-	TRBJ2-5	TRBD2	CASRDLAGAVTQYF	TGTGCCAGCAGGGACCTAGCGGGAGCGGTGACCCAGTACTTC
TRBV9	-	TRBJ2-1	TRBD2	CASSAGLAQTYNEQFF	TGTGCCAGCAGCGCAGGACTAGCACAGACCTACAATGAGCAGTTCTTC
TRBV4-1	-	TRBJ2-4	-	CASSLAGQKNIQYF	TGCGCCAGCAGCCTAGCGGGACAGAAAAACATTCAGTACTTC
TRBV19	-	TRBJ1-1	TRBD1	CATALDRDTEAFF	TGTGCCACCGCCCTGGACAGGGACACTGAAGCTTTCTTT
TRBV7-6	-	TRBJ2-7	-	CASSLAGGGGTEQYF	TGTGCCAGCAGCTTAGCTGGGGGAGGGGGAACCGAGCAGTACTTC
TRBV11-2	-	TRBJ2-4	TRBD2	CASSRGERGGRAAKNIQYF	TGTGCCAGCAGCCGGGGTGAGCGGGGCGGGAGGGCTGCCAAAAACATTCAGTACTTC
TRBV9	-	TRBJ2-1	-	CASTLGLNSYNEQFF	TGTGCCAGCACCCTGGGACTGAACTCCTACAATGAGCAGTTCTTC
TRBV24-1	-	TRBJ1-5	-	CATSDGNQPQHF	TGTGCCACCAGTGACGGGAATCAGCCCCAGCATTTT
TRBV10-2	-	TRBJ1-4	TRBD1	CASSLQGNGNEKLFF	TGCGCCAGCAGTTTACAGGGGAACGGGAATGAAAAACTGTTTTTT
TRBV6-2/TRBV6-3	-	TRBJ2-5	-	CASSFFETQYF	TGTGCCAGCAGTTTCTTTGAGACCCAGTACTTC
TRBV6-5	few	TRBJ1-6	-	CASRQASSYNSPLHF	TGTGCCAGCAGGCAGGCGAGCTCCTATAATTCACCCCTCCACTTT
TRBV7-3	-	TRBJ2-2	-	CASSLNPLTTRNTGELFF	TGTGCCAGCAGCTTAAACCCCCTGACAACACGGAACACCGGGGAGCTGTTTTTT
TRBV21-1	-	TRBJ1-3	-	CATALFLSPISGNTIYF	TGTGCCACAGCGTTGTTCCTAAGTCCCATCTCTGGAAACACCATATATTTT
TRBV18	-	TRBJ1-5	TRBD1	CASSPGTGNQPQHF	TGTGCCAGCTCACCAGGGACAGGGAATCAGCCCCAGCATTTT
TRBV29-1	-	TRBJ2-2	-	CSVVGGTGTGELFF	TGCAGCGTTGTCGGGGGTACGGGCACCGGGGAGCTGTTTTTT
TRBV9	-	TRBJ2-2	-	CASSVGGGAGELFF	TGTGCCAGCAGCGTAGGCGGCGGGGCCGGGGAGCTGTTTTTT
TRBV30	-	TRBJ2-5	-	CAWSVRRGTWQLPQRKTQYF	TGTGCCTGGAGTGTAAGGCGAGGGACATGGCAATTACCCCAACGGAAGACCCAGTACTTC
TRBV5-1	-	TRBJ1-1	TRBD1	CASSQVDRVTEAFF	TGCGCCAGCAGCCAGGTAGACAGGGTAACTGAAGCTTTCTTT
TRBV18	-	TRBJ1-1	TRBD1	CASSLEDRITEAFF	TGTGCCAGCTCACTAGAGGACAGGATCACTGAAGCTTTCTTT
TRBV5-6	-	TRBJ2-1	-	CASSLGTAGGSYNEQFF	TGTGCCAGCAGCTTAGGGACTGCAGGGGGCTCCTACAATGAGCAGTTCTTC